This TCR beta chain was captured in a study of T cell repertoires in cytomegalovirus infection. For the study at large: CMV infection together with matching HLA type was indicated by public TCR beta signatures.

CDR3 size: 16 residues. V gave up 3 bases and J gave up 4 bases; unmatched junction bases: 11. Per germline, CDR1 LNHNV and CDR2 YYDKDF (reference sequence). TCRdb reprocessed the reads via MiXCR and lists one record per CDR3 protein. The sample yields about 140,000 distinct CDR3 sequences, 5.5% to 8% seen once. As regards this clonotype: Its matching antigen is unknown.

General study points: The ex vivo response showed dominance by HLA-C-restricted CMV-specific TCR beta clonotypes. Summed frequency of public TCR beta families distinguished CMV carriers with the relevant HLA.

This TCR came from a human donor in good health (CMV status not recorded). Some clones in this sample may be carry-over from other donors' samples. The sample was PBMCs. V usage is TRBV15 and J usage is TRBJ2-5; 7 bases map to TRBD2. In DNA form, the CDR3 reads TGTGCCACCAGCAGTGGGGCCGGGAGGATCGGAGAGACCCAGTACTTC. Residues: CATSSGAGRIGETQYF. Supplemented by reference TRBV15 and TRBJ2-5, the full variable domain reads DAMVIQNPRYQVTQFGKPVTLSCSQTLNHNVMYWYQQKSSQAPKLLFHYYDKDFNNEADTPDNFQSRRPNTSFCFLDIRSPGLGDTAMYLCATSSGAGRIGETQYFGPGTRLLVL.